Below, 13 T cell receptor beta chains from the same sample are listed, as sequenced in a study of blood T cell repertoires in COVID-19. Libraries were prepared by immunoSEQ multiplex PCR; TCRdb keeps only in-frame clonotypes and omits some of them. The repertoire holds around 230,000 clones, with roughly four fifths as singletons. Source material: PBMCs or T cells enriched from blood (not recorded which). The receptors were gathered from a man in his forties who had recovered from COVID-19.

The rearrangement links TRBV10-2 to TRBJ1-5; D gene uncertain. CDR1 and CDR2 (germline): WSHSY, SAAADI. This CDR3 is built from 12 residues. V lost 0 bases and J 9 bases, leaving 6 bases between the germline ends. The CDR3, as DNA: TGCGCCAGCAGTGAGTCTGAGAGGCCCCAGCATTTT. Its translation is CASSESERPQHF.

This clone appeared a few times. The CDR3 sequence: CSALRNTEAFF. CDR3 bases: TGCAGCGCTCTACGAAACACTGAAGCTTTCTTT. The rearrangement uses TRBV20-1 and TRBJ1-1; no clear D. The CDR3 totals 11 residues. In germline, CDR1 is DFQATT, CDR2 SNEGSKA (reference sequence).

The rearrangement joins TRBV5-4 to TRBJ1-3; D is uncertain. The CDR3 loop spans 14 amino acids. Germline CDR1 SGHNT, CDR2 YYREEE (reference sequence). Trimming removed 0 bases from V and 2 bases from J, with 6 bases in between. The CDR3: CASSLGQAGNTIYF. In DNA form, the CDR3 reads TGTGCCAGCAGCTTGGGTCAGGCTGGAAACACCATATATTTT.

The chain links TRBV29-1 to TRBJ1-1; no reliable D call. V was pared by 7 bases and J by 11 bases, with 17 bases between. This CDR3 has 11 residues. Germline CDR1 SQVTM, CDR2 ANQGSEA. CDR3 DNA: TGCAGCGCTGCGGCCGCGGATGAGGCTTTCTTT. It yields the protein CSAAAADEAFF. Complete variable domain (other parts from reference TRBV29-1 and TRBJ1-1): SAVISQKPSRDICQRGTSLTIQCQVDSQVTMMFWYRQQPGQSLTLIATANQGSEATYESGFVIDKFPISRPNLTFSTLTVSNMSPEDSSIYLCSAAAADEAFFGQGTRLTVV.

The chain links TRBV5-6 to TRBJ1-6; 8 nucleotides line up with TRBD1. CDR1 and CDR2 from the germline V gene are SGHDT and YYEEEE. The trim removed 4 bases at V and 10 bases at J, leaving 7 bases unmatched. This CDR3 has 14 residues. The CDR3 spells CASSVGQGGSPLHF. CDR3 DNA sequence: TGTGCCAGCAGCGTTGGACAGGGTGGGTCACCCCTCCACTTT.

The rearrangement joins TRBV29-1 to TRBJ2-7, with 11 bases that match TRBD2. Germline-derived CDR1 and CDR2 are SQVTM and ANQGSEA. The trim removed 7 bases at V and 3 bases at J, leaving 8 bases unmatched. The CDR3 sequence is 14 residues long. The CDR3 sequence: CSAILAGADYEQYF. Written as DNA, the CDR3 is TGCAGCGCCATACTAGCGGGGGCCGACTACGAGCAGTACTTC.

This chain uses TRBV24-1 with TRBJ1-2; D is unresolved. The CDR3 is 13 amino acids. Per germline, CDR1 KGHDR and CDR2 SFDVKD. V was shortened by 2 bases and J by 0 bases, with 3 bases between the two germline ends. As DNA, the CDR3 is TGTGCCACCAGTGATTCGTCTAACTATGGCTACACCTTC. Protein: CATSDSSNYGYTF.

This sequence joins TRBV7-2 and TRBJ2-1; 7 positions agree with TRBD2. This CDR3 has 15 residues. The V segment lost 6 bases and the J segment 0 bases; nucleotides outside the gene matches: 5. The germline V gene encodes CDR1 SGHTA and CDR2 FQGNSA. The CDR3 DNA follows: TGTGCCAGCAGTAGGCGGGAGAGCTCCTACAATGAGCAGTTCTTC. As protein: CASSRRESSYNEQFF. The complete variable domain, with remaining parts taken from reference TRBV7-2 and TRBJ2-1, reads GAGVSQSPSNKVTEKGKDVELRCDPISGHTALYWYRQSLGQGLEFLIYFQGNSAPDKSGLPSDRFSAERTGGSVSTLTIQRTQQEDSAVYLCASSRRESSYNEQFFGPGTRLTVL.

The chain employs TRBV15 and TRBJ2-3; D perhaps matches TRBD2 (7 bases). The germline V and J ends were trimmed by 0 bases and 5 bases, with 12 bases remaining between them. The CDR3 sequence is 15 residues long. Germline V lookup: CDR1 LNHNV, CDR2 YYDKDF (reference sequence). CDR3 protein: CATSREGGPGDTQYF. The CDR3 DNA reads TGTGCCACCAGCAGAGAGGGGGGGCCCGGAGATACGCAGTATTTT.

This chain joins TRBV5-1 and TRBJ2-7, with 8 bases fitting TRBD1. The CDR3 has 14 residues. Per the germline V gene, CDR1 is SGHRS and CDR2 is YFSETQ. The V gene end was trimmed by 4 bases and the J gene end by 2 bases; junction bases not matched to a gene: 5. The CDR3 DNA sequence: TGCGCCAGCAGCAAGCCGGGACAGGCCTACGAGCAGTACTTC. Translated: CASSKPGQAYEQYF.

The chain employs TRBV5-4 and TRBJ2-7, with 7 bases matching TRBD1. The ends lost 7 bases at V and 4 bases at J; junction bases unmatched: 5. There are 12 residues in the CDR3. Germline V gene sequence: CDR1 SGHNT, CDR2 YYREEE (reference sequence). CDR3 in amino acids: CASRGQSYEQYF. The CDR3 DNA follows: TGTGCCAGCCGGGGACAGTCGTACGAGCAGTACTTC.

The CDR3 region is CAWSVHSSNQPQHF. The DNA of the CDR3 is TGTGCCTGGAGTGTACACAGTAGCAATCAGCCCCAGCATTTT. The chain joins TRBV30 to TRBJ1-5; D gene uncertain. Trimming took off 0 bases at V and 0 bases at J, with 6 bases between the two ends. From germline, CDR1 is GTSNPN and CDR2 SVGIG (reference sequence). CDR3 length: 14 residues.

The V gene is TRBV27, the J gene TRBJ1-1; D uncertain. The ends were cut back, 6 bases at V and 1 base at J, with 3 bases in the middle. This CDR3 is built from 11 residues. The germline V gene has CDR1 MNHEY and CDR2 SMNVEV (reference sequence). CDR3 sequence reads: CASRRNTEAFF. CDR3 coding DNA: TGTGCCAGCAGGAGGAACACTGAAGCTTTCTTT.